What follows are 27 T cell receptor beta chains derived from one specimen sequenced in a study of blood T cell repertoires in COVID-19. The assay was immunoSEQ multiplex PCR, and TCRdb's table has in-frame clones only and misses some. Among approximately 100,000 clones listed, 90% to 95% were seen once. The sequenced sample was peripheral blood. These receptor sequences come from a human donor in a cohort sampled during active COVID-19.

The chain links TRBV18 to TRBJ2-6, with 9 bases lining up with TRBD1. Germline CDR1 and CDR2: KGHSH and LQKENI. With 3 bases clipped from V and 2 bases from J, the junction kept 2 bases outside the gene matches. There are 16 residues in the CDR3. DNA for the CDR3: TGTGCCAGCTCACCTACAGGGGGCACTGGGGCCAACGTCCTGACTTTC. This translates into CASSPTGGTGANVLTF.

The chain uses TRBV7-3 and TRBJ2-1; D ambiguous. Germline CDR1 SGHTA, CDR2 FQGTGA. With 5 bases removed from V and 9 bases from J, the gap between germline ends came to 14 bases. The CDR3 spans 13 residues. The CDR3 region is CASSPSPVSEQFF. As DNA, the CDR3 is TGTGCCAGCAGCCCCAGTCCTGTATCTGAGCAGTTCTTC. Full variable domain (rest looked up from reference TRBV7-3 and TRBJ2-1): GAGVSQTPSNKVTEKGKYVELRCDPISGHTALYWYRQSLGQGPEFLIYFQGTGAADDSGLPNDRFFAVRPEGSVSTLKIQRTERGDSAVYLCASSPSPVSEQFFGPGTRLTVL.

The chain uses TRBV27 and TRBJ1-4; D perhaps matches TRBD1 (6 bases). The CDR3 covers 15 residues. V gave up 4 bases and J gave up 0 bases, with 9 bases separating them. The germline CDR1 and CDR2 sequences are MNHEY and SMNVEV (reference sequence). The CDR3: CASSSGTPTNEKLFF. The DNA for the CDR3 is TGTGCCAGCAGTTCAGGGACACCAACTAATGAAAAACTGTTTTTT.

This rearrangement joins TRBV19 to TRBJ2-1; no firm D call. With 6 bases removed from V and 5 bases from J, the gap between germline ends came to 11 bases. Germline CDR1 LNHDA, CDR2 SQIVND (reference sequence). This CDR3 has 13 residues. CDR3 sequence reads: CASRSSTNNEQFF. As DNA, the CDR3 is TGTGCCAGTAGATCCTCAACAAACAATGAGCAGTTCTTC.

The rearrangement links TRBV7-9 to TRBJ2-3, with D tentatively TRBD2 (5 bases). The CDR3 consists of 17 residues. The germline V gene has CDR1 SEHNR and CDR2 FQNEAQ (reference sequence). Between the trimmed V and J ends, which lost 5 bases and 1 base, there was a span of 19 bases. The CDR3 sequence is CASSHHPASGRTDTQYF. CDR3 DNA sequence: TGTGCCAGCAGCCATCACCCCGCCAGCGGACGCACAGATACGCAGTATTTT.

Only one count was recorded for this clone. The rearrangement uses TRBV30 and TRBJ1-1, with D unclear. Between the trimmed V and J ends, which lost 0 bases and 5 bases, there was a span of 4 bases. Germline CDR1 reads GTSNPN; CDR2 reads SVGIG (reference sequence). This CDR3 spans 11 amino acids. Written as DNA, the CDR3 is TGTGCCTGGAGTGTAACAACTGAAGCTTTCTTT. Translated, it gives CAWSVTTEAFF.

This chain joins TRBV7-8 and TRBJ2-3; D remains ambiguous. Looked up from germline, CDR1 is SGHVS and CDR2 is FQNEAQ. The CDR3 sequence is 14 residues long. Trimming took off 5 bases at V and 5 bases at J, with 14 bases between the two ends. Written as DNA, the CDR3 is TGTGCCAGCAGCCTACTTAGATTCCGAGATACGCAGTATTTT. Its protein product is CASSLLRFRDTQYF. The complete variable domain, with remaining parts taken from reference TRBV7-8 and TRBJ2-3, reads GAGVSQSPRYKVAKRGQDVALRCDPISGHVSLFWYQQALGQGPEFLTYFQNEAQLDKSGLPSDRFFAERPEGSVSTLKIQRTQQEDSAVYLCASSLLRFRDTQYFGPGTRLTVL.

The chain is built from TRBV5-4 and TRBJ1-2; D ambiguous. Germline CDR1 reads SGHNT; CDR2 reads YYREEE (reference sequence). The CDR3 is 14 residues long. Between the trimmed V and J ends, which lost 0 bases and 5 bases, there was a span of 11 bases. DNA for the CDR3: TGTGCCAGCAGCTTGGGAGGTTCCTTTTATGGCTACACCTTC. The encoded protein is CASSLGGSFYGYTF.

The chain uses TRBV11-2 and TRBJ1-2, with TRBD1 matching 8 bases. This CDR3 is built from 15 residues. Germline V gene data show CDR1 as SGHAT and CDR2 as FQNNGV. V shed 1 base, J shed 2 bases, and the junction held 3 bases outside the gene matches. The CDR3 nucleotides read TGTGCCAGCAGCTTAGTCGGGACAGGCAACTATGGCTACACCTTC. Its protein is CASSLVGTGNYGYTF.

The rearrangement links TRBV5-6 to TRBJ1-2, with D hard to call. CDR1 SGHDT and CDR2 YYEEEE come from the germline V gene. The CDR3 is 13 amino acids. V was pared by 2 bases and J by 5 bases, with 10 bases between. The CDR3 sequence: CASSFSGEYGYTF. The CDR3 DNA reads TGTGCCAGCAGCTTCTCCGGGGAGTATGGCTACACCTTC.

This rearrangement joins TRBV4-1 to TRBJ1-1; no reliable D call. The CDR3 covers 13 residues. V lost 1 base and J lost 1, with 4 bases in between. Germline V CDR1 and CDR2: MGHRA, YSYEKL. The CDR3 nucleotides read TGCGCCAGCAGCCAAGGGGCGAACACTGAAGCTTTCTTT. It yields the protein CASSQGANTEAFF.

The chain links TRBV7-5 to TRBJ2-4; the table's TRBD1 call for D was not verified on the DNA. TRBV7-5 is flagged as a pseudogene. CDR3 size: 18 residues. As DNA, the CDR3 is TGTGTCAGAAGCGGTGATTTTCACAGGGACCTACCCAAAAACATTCAGTACTTC. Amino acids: CVRSGDFHRDLPKNIQYF.

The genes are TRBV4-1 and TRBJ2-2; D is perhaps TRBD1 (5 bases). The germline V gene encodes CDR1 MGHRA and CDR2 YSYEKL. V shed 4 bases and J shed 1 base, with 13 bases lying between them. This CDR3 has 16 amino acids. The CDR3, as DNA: TGCGCCAGCAGCCTTTTTGGAACAGGGAACACCGGGGAGCTGTTTTTT. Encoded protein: CASSLFGTGNTGELFF.

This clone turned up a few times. The CDR3 reads CASSLLGTGIFYGYTF. Written as DNA, the CDR3 is TGTGCCAGCAGCTTATTGGGGACAGGAATTTTCTATGGCTACACCTTC. The V gene is TRBV7-9, the J gene TRBJ1-2; 8 nucleotides align to TRBD1. This CDR3 has 16 amino acids. V lost 2 bases and J lost 4; bases outside the gene matches: 9. Germline CDR1 and CDR2: SEHNR and FQNEAQ (reference sequence).

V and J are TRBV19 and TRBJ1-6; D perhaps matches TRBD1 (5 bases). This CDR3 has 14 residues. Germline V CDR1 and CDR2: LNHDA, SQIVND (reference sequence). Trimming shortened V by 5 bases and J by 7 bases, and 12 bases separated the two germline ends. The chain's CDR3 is CASSVSRVNSPLHF. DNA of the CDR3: TGTGCCAGTAGTGTGAGCAGGGTAAATTCACCCCTCCACTTT. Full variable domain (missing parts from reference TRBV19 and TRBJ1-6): DGGITQSPKYLFRKEGQNVTLSCEQNLNHDAMYWYRQDPGQGLRLIYYSQIVNDFQKGDIAEGYSVSREKKESFPLTVTSAQKNPTAFYLCASSVSRVNSPLHFGNGTRLTVT.

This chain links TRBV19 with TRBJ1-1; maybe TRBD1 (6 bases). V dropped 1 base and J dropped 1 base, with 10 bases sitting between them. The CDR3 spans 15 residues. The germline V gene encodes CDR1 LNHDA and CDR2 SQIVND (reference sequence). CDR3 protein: CASSIVRTANTEAFF. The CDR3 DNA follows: TGTGCCAGTAGTATAGTTCGGACAGCGAACACTGAAGCTTTCTTT.

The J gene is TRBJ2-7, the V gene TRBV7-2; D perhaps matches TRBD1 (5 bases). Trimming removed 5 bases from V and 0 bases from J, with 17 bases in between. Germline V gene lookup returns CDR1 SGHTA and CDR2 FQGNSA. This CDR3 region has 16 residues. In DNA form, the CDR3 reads TGTGCCAGCAGCCTCCAGGGATACGGGTACTCCTACGAGCAGTACTTC. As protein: CASSLQGYGYSYEQYF. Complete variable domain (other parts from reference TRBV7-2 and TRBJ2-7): GAGVSQSPSNKVTEKGKDVELRCDPISGHTALYWYRQSLGQGLEFLIYFQGNSAPDKSGLPSDRFSAERTGGSVSTLTIQRTQQEDSAVYLCASSLQGYGYSYEQYFGPGTRLTVT.

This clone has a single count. The CDR3 sequence: CASSLAAATYEQYF. DNA of the CDR3: TGTGCCAGCAGCTTAGCCGCGGCTACCTACGAGCAGTACTTC. V is TRBV7-6 and J is TRBJ2-7, with D unclear. Germline-derived CDR1 and CDR2 are SGHVS and FNYEAQ. The CDR3 totals 14 residues. Trimming took 0 bases from V and 2 from J, leaving 8 bases between them.

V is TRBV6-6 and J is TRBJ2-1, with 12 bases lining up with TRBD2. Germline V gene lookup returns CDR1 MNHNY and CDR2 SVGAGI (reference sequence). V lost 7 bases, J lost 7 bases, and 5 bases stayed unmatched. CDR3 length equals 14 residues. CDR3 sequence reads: CASTPSGGANEQFF. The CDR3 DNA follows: TGTGCCAGCACTCCTAGCGGGGGGGCGAATGAGCAGTTCTTC.

The CDR3: CASSHSRSNHEQYF. CDR3 DNA sequence: TGCGCCAGCAGCCACTCGCGTAGCAACCACGAGCAGTACTTC. This sequence joins TRBV4-3 and TRBJ2-7; D gene ambiguous. V lost 3 bases, J lost 5 bases, and 14 bases lay in between. There are 14 residues in the CDR3. Germline V gives CDR1 LGHNA, CDR2 YSLEER.

CDR3 nucleotide sequence: TGTGCCACCAGCAGAGGAGGGACAGCCTACGAGCAGTACTTC. Amino acid sequence: CATSRGGTAYEQYF. This chain joins TRBV15 and TRBJ2-7; 7 nucleotides line up with TRBD1. Per germline, CDR1 LNHNV and CDR2 YYDKDF (reference sequence). The trim removed 1 base at V and 2 bases at J, leaving 2 bases unmatched. This CDR3 is 14 amino acids long.

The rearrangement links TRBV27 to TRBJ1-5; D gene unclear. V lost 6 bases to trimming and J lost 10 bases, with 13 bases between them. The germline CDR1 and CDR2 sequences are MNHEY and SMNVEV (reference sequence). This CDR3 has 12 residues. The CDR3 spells CASSHPPGPQHF. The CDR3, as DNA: TGTGCCAGCAGCCACCCCCCGGGACCCCAGCATTTT.

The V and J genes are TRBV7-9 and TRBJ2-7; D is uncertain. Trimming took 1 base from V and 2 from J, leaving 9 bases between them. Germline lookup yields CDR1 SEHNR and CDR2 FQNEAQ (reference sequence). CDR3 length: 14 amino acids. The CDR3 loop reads CASSLGALAYEQYF. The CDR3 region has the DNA TGTGCCAGCAGCTTAGGAGCACTGGCCTACGAGCAGTACTTC.

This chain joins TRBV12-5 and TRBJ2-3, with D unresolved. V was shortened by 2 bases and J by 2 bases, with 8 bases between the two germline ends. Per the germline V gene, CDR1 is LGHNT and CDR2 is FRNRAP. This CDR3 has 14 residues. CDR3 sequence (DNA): TGTGCTAGTGGTTTGACAGCCCCCACAGATACGCAGTATTTT. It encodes CASGLTAPTDTQYF.

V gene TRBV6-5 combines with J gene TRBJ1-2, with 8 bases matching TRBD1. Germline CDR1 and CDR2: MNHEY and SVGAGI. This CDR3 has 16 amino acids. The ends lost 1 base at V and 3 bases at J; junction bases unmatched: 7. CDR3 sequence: CASSYLSGGADYGYTF. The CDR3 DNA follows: TGTGCCAGCAGTTACTTATCAGGGGGCGCGGACTATGGCTACACCTTC.

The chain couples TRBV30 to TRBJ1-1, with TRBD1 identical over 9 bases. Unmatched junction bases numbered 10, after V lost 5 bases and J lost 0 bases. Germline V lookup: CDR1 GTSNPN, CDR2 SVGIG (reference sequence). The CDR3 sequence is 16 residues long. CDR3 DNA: TGTGCCTGGGCCACCGGGACAGGGCTAATGAACACTGAAGCTTTCTTT. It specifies CAWATGTGLMNTEAFF.

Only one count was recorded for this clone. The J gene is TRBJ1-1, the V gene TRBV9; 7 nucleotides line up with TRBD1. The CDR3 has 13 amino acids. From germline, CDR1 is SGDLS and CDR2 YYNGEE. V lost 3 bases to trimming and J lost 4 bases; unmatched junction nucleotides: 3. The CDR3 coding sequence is TGTGCCAGCAGCGCGACAGGGATCACTGAAGCTTTCTTT. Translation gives CASSATGITEAFF.